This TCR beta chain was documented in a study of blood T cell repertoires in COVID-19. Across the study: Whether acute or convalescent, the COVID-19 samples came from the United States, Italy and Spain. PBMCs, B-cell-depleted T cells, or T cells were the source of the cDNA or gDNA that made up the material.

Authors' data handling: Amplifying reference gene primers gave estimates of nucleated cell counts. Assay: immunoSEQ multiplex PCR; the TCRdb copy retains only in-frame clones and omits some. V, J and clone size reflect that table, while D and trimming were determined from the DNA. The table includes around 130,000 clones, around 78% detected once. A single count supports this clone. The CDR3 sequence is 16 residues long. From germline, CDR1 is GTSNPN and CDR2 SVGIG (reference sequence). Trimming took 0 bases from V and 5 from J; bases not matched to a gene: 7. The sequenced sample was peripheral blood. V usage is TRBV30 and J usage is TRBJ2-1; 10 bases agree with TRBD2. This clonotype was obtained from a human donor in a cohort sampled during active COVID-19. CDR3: CAWSVWASGGNNEQFF. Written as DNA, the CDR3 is TGTGCCTGGAGTGTATGGGCTAGCGGGGGTAACAATGAGCAGTTCTTC.